The clone carrying this TCR beta chain was detected only once. This sample stems from a study of blood T cell repertoires in COVID-19. Study background: T cells, B-cell-depleted T cells, or PBMCs supplied cDNA or gDNA.

The CDR3 length is 16 residues. V shed 3 bases, J shed 7 bases, and the junction held 8 bases outside the gene matches. Germline lookup yields CDR1 MDHEN and CDR2 SYDVKM. Seattle patients were enrolled while actively infected and followed longitudinally. Per the original methods: Cell counts per sample came from amplifying reference gene primers. This table comes from immunoSEQ multiplex PCR, and its TCRdb copy is limited to in-frame clones, with some not included. V, J and clone size derive from that table, while D and trimming were established from the DNA sequence. The data contain approximately 300,000 clones, 89% of them seen just once; the ten biggest clones take up approximately 1.8%.

This sequence joins TRBV28 and TRBJ1-6; 8 nucleotides match TRBD1. This TCR was recovered from a woman in her thirties with COVID-19, enrolled during active disease. Sequencing used peripheral blood. CDR3 in amino acids: CASSFPGTGLNSPLHF. CDR3 nucleotide sequence: TGTGCCAGCAGTTTCCCCGGGACAGGCTTGAATTCACCCCTCCACTTT.